This T cell receptor (beta chain) was profiled in a study of blood T cells in healthy people across ages. Broader study findings: A conclusive naive versus antigen-experienced comparison was prevented by the unsorted PBMCs. Higher diversity, along with more naive CD4+ cells, distinguished long-lived donors from aged donors.

Details on this clonotype: As yet, its antigen is unknown.

The V end was cut by 2 bases, the J end by 4 bases, with 12 bases between. CDR1 is ENHRY and CDR2 is SYGVKD in the germline V gene. This CDR3 comprises 14 residues. A sample-barcoded 5' primer and a J-beta primer mix were used in a second PCR of about 6 to 11 cycles. TCRdb re-called the 5' RACE reads with MiXCR, one entry per CDR3 protein. Of about 680,000 distinct CDR3 sequences detected, over 45% appear once; the ten largest clones hold about a third. This sequence originates from a woman aged 60-75 years in good health. The material sequenced was blood. J is TRBJ2-7 and V is TRBV10-3; D is perhaps TRBD2 (7 bases). CDR3 bases: TGTGCCATCAGTGAGGGGAGGGGACAATACGAGCAGTACTTC. The encoded protein is CAISEGRGQYEQYF.